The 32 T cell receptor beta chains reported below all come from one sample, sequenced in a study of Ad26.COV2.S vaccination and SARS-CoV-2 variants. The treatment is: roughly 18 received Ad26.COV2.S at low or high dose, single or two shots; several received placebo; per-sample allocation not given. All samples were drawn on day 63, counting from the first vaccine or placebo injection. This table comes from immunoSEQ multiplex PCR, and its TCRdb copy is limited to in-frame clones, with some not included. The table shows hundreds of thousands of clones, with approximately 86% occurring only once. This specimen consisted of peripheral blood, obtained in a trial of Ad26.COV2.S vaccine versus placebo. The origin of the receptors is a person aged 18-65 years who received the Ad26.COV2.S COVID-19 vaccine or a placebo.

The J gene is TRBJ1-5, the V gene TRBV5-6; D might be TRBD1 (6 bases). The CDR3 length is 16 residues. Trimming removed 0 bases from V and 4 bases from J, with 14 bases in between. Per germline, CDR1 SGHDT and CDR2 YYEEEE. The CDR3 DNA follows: TGTGCCAGCAGCTTGGCCGGGCAGGGGAGTAATCAGCCCCAGCATTTT. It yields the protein CASSLAGQGSNQPQHF.

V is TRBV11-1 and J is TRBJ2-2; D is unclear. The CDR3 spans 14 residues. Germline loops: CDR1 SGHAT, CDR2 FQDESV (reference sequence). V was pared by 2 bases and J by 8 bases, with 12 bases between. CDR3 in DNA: TGTGCCAGCAGCTTAACTTCCCTTGATGGGGAGCTGTTTTTT. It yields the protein CASSLTSLDGELFF.

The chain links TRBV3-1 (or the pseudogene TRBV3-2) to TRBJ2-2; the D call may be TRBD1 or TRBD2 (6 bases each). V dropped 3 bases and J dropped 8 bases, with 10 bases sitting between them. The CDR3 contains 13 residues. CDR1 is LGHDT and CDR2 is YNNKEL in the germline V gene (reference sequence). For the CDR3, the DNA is TGTGCCAGCAGCCAGGGGGGCCGTGGGGAGCTGTTTTTT. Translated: CASSQGGRGELFF.

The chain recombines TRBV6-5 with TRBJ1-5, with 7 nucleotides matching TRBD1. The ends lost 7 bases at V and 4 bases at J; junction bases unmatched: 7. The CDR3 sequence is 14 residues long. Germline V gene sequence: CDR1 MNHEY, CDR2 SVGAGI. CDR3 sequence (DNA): TGTGCCAGCACAGCCACAGGGGAGAATCAGCCCCAGCATTTT. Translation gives CASTATGENQPQHF.

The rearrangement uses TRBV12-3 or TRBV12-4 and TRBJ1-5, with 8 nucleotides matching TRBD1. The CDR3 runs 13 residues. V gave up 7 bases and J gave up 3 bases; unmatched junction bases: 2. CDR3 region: CASTQGVNQPQHF. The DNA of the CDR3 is TGTGCCAGCACACAGGGGGTCAATCAGCCCCAGCATTTT.

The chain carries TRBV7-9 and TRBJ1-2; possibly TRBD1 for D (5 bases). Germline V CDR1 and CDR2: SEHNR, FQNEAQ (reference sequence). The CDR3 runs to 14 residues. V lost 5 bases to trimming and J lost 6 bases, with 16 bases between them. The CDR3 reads CASSPGGSTDGYTF. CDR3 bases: TGTGCCAGCAGCCCCGGGGGGTCGACGGATGGCTACACCTTC.

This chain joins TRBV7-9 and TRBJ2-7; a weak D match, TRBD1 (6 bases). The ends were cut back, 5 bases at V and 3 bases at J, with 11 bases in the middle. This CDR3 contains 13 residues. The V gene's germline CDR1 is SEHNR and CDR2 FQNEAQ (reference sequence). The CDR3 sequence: CASSRRQDYEQYF. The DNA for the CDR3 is TGTGCCAGCAGCCGACGACAGGACTACGAGCAGTACTTC.

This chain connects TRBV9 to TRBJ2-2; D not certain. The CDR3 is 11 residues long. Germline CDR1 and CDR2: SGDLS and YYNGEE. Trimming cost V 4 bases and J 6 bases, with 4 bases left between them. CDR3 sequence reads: CASSSPGELFF. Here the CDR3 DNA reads TGTGCCAGCAGCTCTCCCGGGGAGCTGTTTTTT.

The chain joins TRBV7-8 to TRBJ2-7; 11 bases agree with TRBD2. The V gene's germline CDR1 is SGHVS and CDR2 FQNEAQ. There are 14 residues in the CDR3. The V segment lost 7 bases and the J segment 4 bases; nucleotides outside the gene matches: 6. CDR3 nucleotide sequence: TGTGCCAGCACGTTAGCGGGAGGGCCTTACGAGCAGTACTTC. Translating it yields CASTLAGGPYEQYF.

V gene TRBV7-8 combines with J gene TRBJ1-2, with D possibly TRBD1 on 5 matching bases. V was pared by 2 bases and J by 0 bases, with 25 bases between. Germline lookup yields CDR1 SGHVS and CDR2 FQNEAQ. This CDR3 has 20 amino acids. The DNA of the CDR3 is TGTGCCAGCAGCTTAAAATCGCGGGGCAGGATCGCGCCTACTAACTATGGCTACACCTTC. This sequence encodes CASSLKSRGRIAPTNYGYTF.

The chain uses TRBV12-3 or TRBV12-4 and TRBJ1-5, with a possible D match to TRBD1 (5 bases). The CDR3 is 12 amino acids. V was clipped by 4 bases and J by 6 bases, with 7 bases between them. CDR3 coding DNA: TGTGCCAGCAGTTGGGGGTCTCAGCCCCAGCATTTT. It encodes CASSWGSQPQHF.

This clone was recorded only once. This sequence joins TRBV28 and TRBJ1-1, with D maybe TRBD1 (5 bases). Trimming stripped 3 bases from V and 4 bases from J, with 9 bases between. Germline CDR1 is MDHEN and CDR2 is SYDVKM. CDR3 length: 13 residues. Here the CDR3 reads CASSLIGGTEAFF. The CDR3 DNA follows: TGTGCCAGCAGTTTGATCGGGGGCACTGAAGCTTTCTTT. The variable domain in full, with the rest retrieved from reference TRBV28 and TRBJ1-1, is DVKVTQSSRYLVKRTGEKVFLECVQDMDHENMFWYRQDPGLGLRLIYFSYDVKMKEKGDIPEGYSVSREKKERFSLILESASTNQTSMYLCASSLIGGTEAFFGQGTRLTVV.

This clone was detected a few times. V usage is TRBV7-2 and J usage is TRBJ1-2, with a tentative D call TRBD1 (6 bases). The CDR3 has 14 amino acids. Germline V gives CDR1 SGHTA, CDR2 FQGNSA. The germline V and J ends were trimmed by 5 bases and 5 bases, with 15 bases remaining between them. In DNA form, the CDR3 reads TGTGCCAGCAGCCCCTTGAGGGGGGCTTATGGCTACACCTTC. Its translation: CASSPLRGAYGYTF.

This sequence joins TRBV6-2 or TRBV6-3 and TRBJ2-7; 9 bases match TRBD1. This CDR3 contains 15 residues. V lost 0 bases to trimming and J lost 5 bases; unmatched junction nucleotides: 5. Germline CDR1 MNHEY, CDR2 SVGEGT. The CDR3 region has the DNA TGTGCCAGCAGTTACTCAGGGACAGGGAGCCACGAGCAGTACTTC. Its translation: CASSYSGTGSHEQYF.

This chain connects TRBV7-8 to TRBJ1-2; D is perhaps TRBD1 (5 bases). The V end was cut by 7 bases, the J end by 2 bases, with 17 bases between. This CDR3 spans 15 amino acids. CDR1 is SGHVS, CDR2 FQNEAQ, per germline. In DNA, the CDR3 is TGTGCCAGCACCCCGTCGCGGGGCCCCAACTATGGCTACACCTTC. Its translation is CASTPSRGPNYGYTF.

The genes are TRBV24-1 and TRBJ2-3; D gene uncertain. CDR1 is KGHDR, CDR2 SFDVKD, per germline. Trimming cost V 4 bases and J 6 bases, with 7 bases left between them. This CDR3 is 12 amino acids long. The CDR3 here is CATSDLFDTQYF. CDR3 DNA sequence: TGTGCCACCAGTGACCTTTTCGATACGCAGTATTTT.

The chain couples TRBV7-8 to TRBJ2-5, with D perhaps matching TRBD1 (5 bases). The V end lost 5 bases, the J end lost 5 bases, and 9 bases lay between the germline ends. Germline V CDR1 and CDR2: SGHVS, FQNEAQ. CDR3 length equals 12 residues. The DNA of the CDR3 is TGTGCCAGCAGCCCAGGGCGGGAGACCCAGTACTTC. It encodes CASSPGRETQYF.

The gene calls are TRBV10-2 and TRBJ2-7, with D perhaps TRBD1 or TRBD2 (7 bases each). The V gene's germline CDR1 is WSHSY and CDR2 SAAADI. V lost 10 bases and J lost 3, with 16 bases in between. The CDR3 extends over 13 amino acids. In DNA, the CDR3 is TGCGCCACCAGGGGGGGCCTAGTCTACGAGCAGTACTTC. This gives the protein CATRGGLVYEQYF.

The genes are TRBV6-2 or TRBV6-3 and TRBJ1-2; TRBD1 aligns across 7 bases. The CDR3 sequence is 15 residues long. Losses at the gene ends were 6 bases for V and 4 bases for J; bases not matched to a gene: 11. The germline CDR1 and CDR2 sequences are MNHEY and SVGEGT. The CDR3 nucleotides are TGTGCCAGCAGCTCTGGCCCGACAGGGATCTATGGCTACACCTTC. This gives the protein CASSSGPTGIYGYTF.

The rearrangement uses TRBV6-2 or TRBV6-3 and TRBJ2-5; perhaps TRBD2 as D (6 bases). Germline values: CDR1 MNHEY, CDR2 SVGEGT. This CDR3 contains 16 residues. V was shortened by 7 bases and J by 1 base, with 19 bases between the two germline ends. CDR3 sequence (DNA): TGTGCCAGCACCCCCACCGGCGGGACCTCCCAAGAGACCCAGTACTTC. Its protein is CASTPTGGTSQETQYF.

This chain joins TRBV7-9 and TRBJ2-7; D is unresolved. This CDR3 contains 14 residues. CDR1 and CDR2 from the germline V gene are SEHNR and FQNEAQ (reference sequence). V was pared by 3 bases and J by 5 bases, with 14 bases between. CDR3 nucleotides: TGTGCCAGCAGCTTCGATAGGTCACAACACGAGCAGTACTTC. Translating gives CASSFDRSQHEQYF. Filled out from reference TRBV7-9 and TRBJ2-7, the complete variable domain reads DTGVSQNPRHKITKRGQNVTFRCDPISEHNRLYWYRQTLGQGPEFLTYFQNEAQLEKSRLLSDRFSAERPKGSFSTLEIQRTEQGDSAMYLCASSFDRSQHEQYFGPGTRLTVT.

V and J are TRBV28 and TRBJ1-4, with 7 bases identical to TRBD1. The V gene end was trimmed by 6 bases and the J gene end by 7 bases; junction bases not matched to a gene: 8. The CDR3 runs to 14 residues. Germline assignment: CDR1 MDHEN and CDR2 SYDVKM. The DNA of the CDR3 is TGTGCCAGCAGAGATTACAGGGGTGGTGAAAAACTGTTTTTT. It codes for CASRDYRGGEKLFF.

The CDR3 nucleotides are TGTGCCATCAGTGATCAGCCCAACTATGGCTACACCTTC. It translates to CAISDQPNYGYTF. The chain employs TRBV10-3 and TRBJ1-2; D gene unclear. This CDR3 has 13 amino acids. Germline V gene data show CDR1 as ENHRY and CDR2 as SYGVKD. Deletions cut 3 bases from V and 2 bases from J, with 7 bases between.

This CDR3 reads CASSVEGAVADTQYF. The CDR3 DNA sequence: TGTGCCAGCAGCGTAGAGGGGGCGGTGGCAGATACGCAGTATTTT. This sequence joins TRBV9 and TRBJ2-3; 7 nucleotides match TRBD1. After removal of 0 bases from V and 4 bases from J, the junction contained 5 bases not matched to a gene. The germline V gene has CDR1 SGDLS and CDR2 YYNGEE. This CDR3 is built from 15 residues.

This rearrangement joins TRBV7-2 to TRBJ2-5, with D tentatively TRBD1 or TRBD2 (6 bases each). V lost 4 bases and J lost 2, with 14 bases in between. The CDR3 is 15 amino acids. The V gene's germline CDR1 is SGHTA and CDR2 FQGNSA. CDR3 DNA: TGTGCCAGCAGCTCTCGGGGGCTTTTTCAAGAGACCCAGTACTTC. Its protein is CASSSRGLFQETQYF.

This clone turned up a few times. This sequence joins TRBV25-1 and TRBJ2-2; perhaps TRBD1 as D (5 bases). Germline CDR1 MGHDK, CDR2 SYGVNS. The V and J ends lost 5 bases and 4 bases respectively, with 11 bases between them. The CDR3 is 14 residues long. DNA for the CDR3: TGTGCCAGCAGTATTGACAGACTCACCGGGGAGCTGTTTTTT. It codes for CASSIDRLTGELFF.

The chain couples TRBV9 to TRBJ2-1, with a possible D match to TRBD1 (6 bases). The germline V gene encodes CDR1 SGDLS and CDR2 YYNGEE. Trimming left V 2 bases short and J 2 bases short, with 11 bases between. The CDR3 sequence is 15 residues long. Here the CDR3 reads CASSVRGSPYNEQFF. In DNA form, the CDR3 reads TGTGCCAGCAGCGTGAGGGGGTCGCCCTACAATGAGCAGTTCTTC.

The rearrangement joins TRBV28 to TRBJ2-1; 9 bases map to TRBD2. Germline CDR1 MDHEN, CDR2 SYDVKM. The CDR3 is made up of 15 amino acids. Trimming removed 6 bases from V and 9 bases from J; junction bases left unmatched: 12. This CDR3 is CASSPLAGGSGEQFF. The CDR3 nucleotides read TGTGCCAGCAGCCCCCTGGCGGGGGGGAGTGGTGAGCAGTTCTTC. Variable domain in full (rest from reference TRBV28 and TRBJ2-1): DVKVTQSSRYLVKRTGEKVFLECVQDMDHENMFWYRQDPGLGLRLIYFSYDVKMKEKGDIPEGYSVSREKKERFSLILESASTNQTSMYLCASSPLAGGSGEQFFGPGTRLTVL.

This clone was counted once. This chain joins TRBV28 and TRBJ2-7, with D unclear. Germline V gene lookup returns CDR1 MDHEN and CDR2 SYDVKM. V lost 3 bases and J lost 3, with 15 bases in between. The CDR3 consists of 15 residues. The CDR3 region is CASSFSREVSYEQYF. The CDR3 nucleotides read TGTGCCAGCAGTTTCTCAAGGGAAGTTAGCTACGAGCAGTACTTC.

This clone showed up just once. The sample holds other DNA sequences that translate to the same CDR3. The CDR3: CSVRGDSNQPQHF. For the CDR3, the DNA is TGCAGCGTGAGGGGTGATAGCAATCAGCCCCAGCATTTT. The rearrangement links TRBV29-1 to TRBJ1-5; maybe TRBD1 (5 bases). V lost 6 bases to trimming and J lost 0 bases, with 9 bases between them. Per the germline V gene, CDR1 is SQVTM and CDR2 is ANQGSEA. This CDR3 is 13 amino acids long.

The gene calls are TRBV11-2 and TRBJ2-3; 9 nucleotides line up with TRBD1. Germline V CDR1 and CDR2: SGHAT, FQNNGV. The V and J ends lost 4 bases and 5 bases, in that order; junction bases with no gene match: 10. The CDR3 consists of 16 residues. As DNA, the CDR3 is TGTGCCAGCAGCTCTCTCCTGGGGACAGGGATAGATACGCAGTATTTT. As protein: CASSSLLGTGIDTQYF. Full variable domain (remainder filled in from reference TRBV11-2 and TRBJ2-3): EAGVAQSPRYKIIEKRQSVAFWCNPISGHATLYWYQQILGQGPKLLIQFQNNGVVDDSQLPKDRFSAERLKGVDSTLKIQPAKLEDSAVYLCASSSLLGTGIDTQYFGPGTRLTVL.

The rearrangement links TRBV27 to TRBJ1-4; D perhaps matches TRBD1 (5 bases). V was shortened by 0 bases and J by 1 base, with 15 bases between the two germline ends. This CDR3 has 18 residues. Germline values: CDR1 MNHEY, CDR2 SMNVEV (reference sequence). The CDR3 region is CASSLSLTARGTNEKLFF. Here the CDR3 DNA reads TGTGCCAGCAGTTTATCGTTGACAGCCCGGGGAACTAATGAAAAACTGTTTTTT.